Listed below are T cell receptor beta chains from one sample, sequenced in a study of blood T cell repertoires in COVID-19. Only in-frame clones appear in the TCRdb table, and some are missing; sequencing was by immunoSEQ multiplex PCR. The repertoire includes more than 60,000 clones, less than 90% of them detected once, and around 3.3% sits in the top ten. The sequencing input was peripheral blood. These receptors came from a man in his fifties or sixties with acute or convalescent COVID-19. The CDR3 runs from the conserved cysteine through the conserved F or W. D genes are given only for firm matches. Size values are once, few and many counts, or a class for expanded clones, and some rows have none.

d_call j_call clone_size v_call cdr3_nt cdr3_aa
TRBD1 TRBJ1-1 - TRBV27 TGTGCCAGCAGTTTACGGGGACAGACTGAAGCTTTCTTT CASSLRGQTEAFF
- TRBJ1-2 - TRBV4-2 TGTGCCAGCAGCCAAGATAGGGTGACAGTCTATGGCTACACCTTC CASSQDRVTVYGYTF
- TRBJ1-3 once TRBV7-8 TGTGCCAGCAGCTTAGCCGGGATCTCTGGAAACACCATATATTTT CASSLAGISGNTIYF
- TRBJ1-1 - TRBV7-3 TGTGCCAGCAGCCAGACGGACATGAACACTGAAGCTTTCTTT CASSQTDMNTEAFF
TRBD2 TRBJ2-7 - TRBV27 TGTGCCAGCAGTTTGGCTAGCGGTCCCTACGAGCAGTACTTC CASSLASGPYEQYF
TRBD2 TRBJ2-3 once TRBV7-8 TGTGCCAGCAGCTTAGGACCTGGCGGGGGGATCCACACAGATACGCAGTATTTT CASSLGPGGGIHTDTQYF
TRBD1 TRBJ1-1 - TRBV2 TGTGCCAGCAGTGTACAGGGGGCGCAGGATGAAGCTTTCTTT CASSVQGAQDEAFF
TRBD1 TRBJ1-1 - TRBV6-2/TRBV6-3 TGTGCCAGCAGCCGACAGGGCGTCACTGAAGCTTTCTTT CASSRQGVTEAFF
- TRBJ1-1 - TRBV6-5 TGTGCCAGCAGTTCGGACTGGGCTGAAGCTTTCTTT CASSSDWAEAFF
TRBD1 TRBJ1-1 - TRBV5-1 TGCGCCAGCAGCGTGGACAGGGATCGGGGCACTGAAGCTTTCTTT CASSVDRDRGTEAFF
- TRBJ1-2 - TRBV24-1 TGTGCCACTCGGGACATGGCGAATGGCTACACCTTC CATRDMANGYTF
TRBD2 TRBJ2-2 few TRBV9 TGTGCCAGCAGCGTAGACAGCGGGGCGAACACCGGGGAGCTGTTTTTT CASSVDSGANTGELFF
- TRBJ1-4 - TRBV5-4 TGTGCCAGCAGCTTGGGTGGGGGAGGAAAACTGTTTTTT CASSLGGGGKLFF
- TRBJ2-7 - TRBV5-5 TGTGCCAGCAGCTTTGCTGTGAGCTCCTACGAGCAGTACTTC CASSFAVSSYEQYF
TRBD1 TRBJ2-5 - TRBV5-1 TGCGCCAGCAGGTCGGGACAGGAGGCGAAGACCCAGTACTTC CASRSGQEAKTQYF
TRBD2 TRBJ2-7 - TRBV7-2 TGTGCCAGCAGCTTAGAACTCGGGAGGGCGCAGTACTTC CASSLELGRAQYF
- TRBJ2-6 - TRBV14 TGTGCCAGCAGCCAAGATCGGCCGGTCCTAGGTGGGGCCAACGTCCTGACTTTC CASSQDRPVLGGANVLTF
TRBD1 TRBJ1-1 - TRBV5-1 TGCGCCAGCAGCCAGGGGGGGAACACTGAAGCTTTCTTT CASSQGGNTEAFF
- TRBJ1-5 - TRBV30 TGTGCCTCCTCACCATTTGGGGCAGGGAACGGTCAGCCCCAGCATTTT CASSPFGAGNGQPQHF
- TRBJ1-5 once TRBV19 TGTGCCAGTAGTATGGGGCAGACCTTCAATCAGCCCCAGCATTTT CASSMGQTFNQPQHF
- TRBJ2-7 - TRBV6-6 TGTGCCAGCAGTTCCGACAGAACCTACGAGCAGTACTTC CASSSDRTYEQYF
- TRBJ2-1 - TRBV6-5 TGTGCCAGCCAGGACTCATCGCCAAACAATGAGCAGTTCTTC CASQDSSPNNEQFF
- TRBJ2-7 medium-sized TRBV12-3/TRBV12-4 TGTGCCAGCAGTAACCAGTACGAGCAGTACTTC CASSNQYEQYF
TRBD2 TRBJ2-1 - TRBV7-2 TGTGCCATCCGTAGCGGGAAGGGATCCTACAATGAGCAGTTCTTC CAIRSGKGSYNEQFF
TRBD2 TRBJ2-2 - TRBV2 TGTGCCAGCAGTGAGTTGCTAGCGGGGGCCACCGGGGAGCTGTTTTTT CASSELLAGATGELFF
TRBD2 TRBJ2-5 - TRBV11-3 TGTGCCAGCAGCCCGACAGGACTAGCGGGAGTAGAGACCCAGTACTTC CASSPTGLAGVETQYF
- TRBJ2-1 - TRBV7-2 TGTGCCAGCAGCTTAGAACCTCTAGCCGCGAATGAGCAGTTCTTC CASSLEPLAANEQFF
TRBD2 TRBJ2-7 - TRBV27 TGTGCCAGCAGAGGACTAGCGGGAGGCGAGCAGTACTTC CASRGLAGGEQYF
- TRBJ1-6 - TRBV27 TGTGCCAGCAGGGACAGAAATTCACCCCTCCACTTT CASRDRNSPLHF
- TRBJ2-7 - TRBV5-5 TGTGCCAGCAGCATCGGGACTTCAAGCTCCTACGAGCAGTACTTC CASSIGTSSSYEQYF
TRBD1 TRBJ1-1 - TRBV7-2 TGTGCCAGCAGCTTAGTGCAGGGGGGAATTGGTGCTTTCTTT CASSLVQGGIGAFF
- TRBJ1-2 - TRBV29-1 TGCAGCGTTGAAAAATCATACTATGGCTACACCTTC CSVEKSYYGYTF
- TRBJ1-2 few TRBV4-2 TGTGCCAGCAGCCCGACGCAAGGGGCGGACTATGGCTACACCTTC CASSPTQGADYGYTF
- TRBJ2-3 - TRBV28 TGTGCCAGCCAAGGGGGGGCAGATACGCAGTATTTT CASQGGADTQYF
TRBD2 TRBJ2-2 - TRBV5-1 TGCGCCAGCAAGCCGTGGGGCGGGGGGCCCGGGGAGCTGTTTTTT CASKPWGGGPGELFF
TRBD1 TRBJ2-2 - TRBV19 TGTGCCAGTAGGCCTAACAGGGGGCGGAACACCGGGGAGCTGTTTTTT CASRPNRGRNTGELFF
- TRBJ1-1 - TRBV27 TGTGCCAGCAGTGAGGAGATGAACACTGAAGCTTTCTTT CASSEEMNTEAFF
TRBD2 TRBJ2-7 - TRBV28 TGTGCCAGCAGTTTTAGTCTAGCGGGATTATCCTACGAGCAGTACTTC CASSFSLAGLSYEQYF
- TRBJ2-7 - TRBV19 TGTGCCAGTAGTACCGGGTGGGAGAACTACGAGCAGTACTTC CASSTGWENYEQYF